This T cell receptor (beta chain) came from a study of cytomegalovirus exposure and HLA in healthy donors. Study-wide points: Reportedly, a later analysis found an Asian-associated ancestry cluster had fewer N-insertions than the approximately 700-donor mean. The authors enumerated 164 TCR beta chains as linked to cytomegalovirus.

On this clone: Its antigen remains unknown.

J was trimmed by 1 base and V by 5 bases; bases with no gene match: 5. CDR1 and CDR2 from the germline V gene are SGHTA and FQGTGA. The CDR3 is 15 residues long. With 60 Vbeta and 13 Jbeta primers, the PCR was carried out. Data came from immunoSEQ multiplex PCR; TCRdb stores just in-frame clones and leaves some out. The repertoire holds over 80,000 clones, with around four fifths as singletons. This receptor was taken from a woman in her thirties or forties in good health and CMV-seronegative. Sequences were obtained from PBMCs. The chain uses TRBV7-3 and TRBJ2-3, with 8 nucleotides matching TRBD1. The CDR3: CASSPRQGRTDTQYF. The CDR3 nucleotides read TGTGCCAGCAGCCCGAGACAGGGGCGCACAGATACGCAGTATTTT.